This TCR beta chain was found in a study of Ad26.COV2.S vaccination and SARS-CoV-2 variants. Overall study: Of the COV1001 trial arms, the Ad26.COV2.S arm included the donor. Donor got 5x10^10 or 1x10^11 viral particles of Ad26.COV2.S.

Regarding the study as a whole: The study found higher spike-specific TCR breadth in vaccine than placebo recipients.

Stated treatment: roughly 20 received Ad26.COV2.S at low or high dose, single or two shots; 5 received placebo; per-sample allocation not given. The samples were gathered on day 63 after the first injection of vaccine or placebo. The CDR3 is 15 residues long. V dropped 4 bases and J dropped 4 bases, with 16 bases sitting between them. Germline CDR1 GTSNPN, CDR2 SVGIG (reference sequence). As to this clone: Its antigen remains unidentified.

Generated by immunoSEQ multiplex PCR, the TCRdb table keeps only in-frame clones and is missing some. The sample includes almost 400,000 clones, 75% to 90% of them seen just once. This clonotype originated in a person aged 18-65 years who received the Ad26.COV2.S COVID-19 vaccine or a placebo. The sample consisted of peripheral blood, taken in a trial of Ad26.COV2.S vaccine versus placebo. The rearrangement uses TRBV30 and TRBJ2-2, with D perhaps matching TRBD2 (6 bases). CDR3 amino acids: CAWKLRRGSTGELFF. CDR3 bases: TGTGCCTGGAAGTTGAGGAGGGGAAGCACCGGGGAGCTGTTTTTT. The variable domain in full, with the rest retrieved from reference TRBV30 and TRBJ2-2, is SQTIHQWPATLVQPVGSPLSLECTVEGTSNPNLYWYRQAAGRGLQLLFYSVGIGQISSEVPQNLSASRPQDRQFILSSKKLLLSDSGFYLCAWKLRRGSTGELFFGEGSRLTVL.